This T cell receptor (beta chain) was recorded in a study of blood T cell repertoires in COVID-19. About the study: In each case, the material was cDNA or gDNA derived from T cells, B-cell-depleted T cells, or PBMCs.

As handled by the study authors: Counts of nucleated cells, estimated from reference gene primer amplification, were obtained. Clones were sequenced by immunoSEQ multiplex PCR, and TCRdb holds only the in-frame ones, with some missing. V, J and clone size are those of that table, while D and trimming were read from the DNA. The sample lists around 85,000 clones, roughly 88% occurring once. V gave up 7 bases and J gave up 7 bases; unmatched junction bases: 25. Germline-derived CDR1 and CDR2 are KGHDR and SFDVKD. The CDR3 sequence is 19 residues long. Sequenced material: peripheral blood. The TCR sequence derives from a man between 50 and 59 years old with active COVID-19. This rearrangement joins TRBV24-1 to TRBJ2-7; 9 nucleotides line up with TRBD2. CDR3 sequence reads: CATSNRVPWLAGSREEQYF. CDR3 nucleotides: TGTGCCACCAGCAACAGGGTGCCGTGGCTAGCGGGGTCGAGGGAAGAGCAGTACTTC.